The 12 T cell receptor beta chains below all came from one sample that was sequenced in a study of Graves' ophthalmopathy and Graves' hyperthyroidism. For repertoire sequencing, the TCR beta CDR3 regions were amplified from RNA transcripts. First-round RT-PCR used HTBI primers; second-round multiplex PCR followed. TCRdb processed the multiplex PCR reads anew with MiXCR; each CDR3 protein has one entry. The sample holds some 370,000 distinct CDR3 sequences, about 18% seen once. Sequences were obtained from peripheral blood. The source is an adult woman with stable Graves' hyperthyroidism.

This clonotype was observed many times. This CDR3 reads CASSDYSGRGTGELFF. CDR3 coding DNA: TGTGCCAGCAGTGACTATAGCGGGAGAGGCACCGGGGAGCTGTTTTTT. The chain couples TRBV12-3 or TRBV12-4 to TRBJ2-2, with TRBD2 identical over 9 bases. V lost 5 bases to trimming and J lost 4 bases; unmatched junction nucleotides: 8. The CDR3 runs to 16 residues.

In its sample, this clonotype was seen many times. The gene calls are TRBV6-2 or TRBV6-3 and TRBJ1-5, with TRBD1 as a possible D gene (6 bases). Trimming stripped 6 bases from V and 3 bases from J, with 18 bases between. Germline CDR1 MNHEY, CDR2 SVGEGT. The CDR3 is made up of 16 amino acids. The CDR3 nucleotides read TGTGCCAGCAGGACCTCCCCAGGGGCCCTCAATCAGCCCCAGCATTTT. Amino acid sequence: CASRTSPGALNQPQHF.

V is TRBV6-5 and J is TRBJ2-3; no reliable D call. Trimming took 4 bases from V and 5 from J, leaving 7 bases between them. Per germline, CDR1 MNHEY and CDR2 SVGAGI. The CDR3 length is 12 residues. The CDR3 loop is CASSSRGDTQYF. The CDR3 DNA reads as TGTGCCAGCAGTTCACGAGGAGATACGCAGTATTTT.

This clonotype showed up many times. The chain employs TRBV20-1 and TRBJ1-3, with D unclear. Trimming took 0 bases from V and 3 from J, leaving 6 bases between them. The CDR3 runs to 13 residues. Looked up from germline, CDR1 is DFQATT and CDR2 is SNEGSKA (reference sequence). CDR3 bases: TGCAGTGCTAGAGAAGAACTTGGAAACACCATATATTTT. This sequence encodes CSAREELGNTIYF.

This clonotype was detected many times. The gene calls are TRBV29-1 and TRBJ1-5; D gene ambiguous. Germline V gene lookup returns CDR1 SQVTM and CDR2 ANQGSEA. Trimming removed 5 bases at V and 7 bases at J, with 12 bases between. This CDR3 comprises 12 residues. The CDR3 region is CSVLEPGQPQHF. As DNA, the CDR3 is TGCAGCGTTTTGGAGCCCGGGCAGCCCCAGCATTTT.

In its sample, this clonotype was seen many times. This chain links TRBV5-1 with TRBJ2-7; 8 nucleotides align to TRBD2. The CDR3 is made up of 16 amino acids. V lost 0 bases to trimming and J lost 4 bases; unmatched junction nucleotides: 9. Germline assignment: CDR1 SGHRS and CDR2 YFSETQ. The CDR3 DNA follows: TGCGCCAGCAGCTTGGGGGCCGGGACTAGAAGGTACGAGCAGTACTTC. It codes for CASSLGAGTRRYEQYF.

The table lists this clonotype with many counts. This sequence joins TRBV27 and TRBJ2-6; D gene unclear. Germline V lookup: CDR1 MNHEY, CDR2 SMNVEV (reference sequence). The CDR3 contains 17 residues. Trimming took off 5 bases at V and 2 bases at J, with 16 bases between the two ends. The CDR3 nucleotides read TGTGCCAGCAGTAGGGCCTCGTTCGGTACTGGGGCCAACGTCCTGACTTTC. This gives the protein CASSRASFGTGANVLTF.

This clonotype was found many times. This may arise from a read error, as a much more abundant clone is one base away. The gene calls are TRBV6-1 and TRBJ1-1; weak D call: TRBD1 (5 bases). This CDR3 region has 15 residues. V lost 3 bases to trimming and J lost 8 bases, with 19 bases between them. Germline V gives CDR1 MNHNS, CDR2 SASEGT. The CDR3 here is CASSDNRDPSREAFF. The CDR3 DNA reads TGTGCCAGCAGTGACAACCGGGACCCCAGCAGAGAAGCTTTCTTT.

This clonotype has at least ten counts. The gene calls are TRBV11-2 and TRBJ1-1, with D unresolved. The CDR3 is made up of 16 amino acids. Deletions cut 0 bases from V and 0 bases from J, with 11 bases between. Germline CDR1 is SGHAT and CDR2 is FQNNGV. CDR3 residues: CASSLDLGEVNTEAFF. The CDR3 DNA reads as TGTGCCAGCAGCTTAGACCTAGGAGAGGTGAACACTGAAGCTTTCTTT.

The chain employs TRBV6-2 or TRBV6-3 and TRBJ2-2, with 10 bases identical to TRBD1. The CDR3 has 20 amino acids. Germline values: CDR1 MNHEY, CDR2 SVGEGT. V lost 2 bases and J lost 1; bases outside the gene matches: 13. The CDR3 sequence: CASSYRGTGVRRKNTGELFF. The CDR3, as DNA: TGTGCCAGCAGTTACAGGGGGACAGGGGTGAGACGAAAGAACACCGGGGAGCTGTTTTTT.

This clonotype was seen a handful of times. Written as DNA, the CDR3 is TGTGCCAGCAGTTACTCGCGGTCGTTGCACCTCTCCACCGGGGAGCTGTTTTTT. Amino acids: CASSYSRSLHLSTGELFF. The rearrangement joins TRBV6-2 or TRBV6-3 to TRBJ2-2; the D is unclear. Germline-derived CDR1 and CDR2 are MNHEY and SVGEGT. The CDR3 totals 18 residues. Trimming cost V 0 bases and J 4 bases, with 18 bases left between them.

This clonotype has a count of ten or more. The chain carries TRBV6-1 and TRBJ2-7; the match to TRBD2 covers 7 bases. There are 14 residues in the CDR3. V was pared by 6 bases and J by 4 bases, with 9 bases of the junction left unmatched. Germline V gene sequence: CDR1 MNHNS, CDR2 SASEGT. The CDR3 spells CASRKTGGSYEQYF. The CDR3 DNA reads TGTGCCAGCAGGAAGACGGGAGGTTCTTACGAGCAGTACTTC.